The 23 T cell receptor beta chains below all came from one sample that was sequenced in a study of blood T cells in healthy people across ages. Together with a sample-barcoded 5' primer, a J-beta primer mix was included in a second PCR lasting about 6 to 12 cycles. TCRdb re-called the 5' RACE reads with MiXCR, one entry per CDR3 protein. The table has 1.5 million to 2 million distinct CDR3 sequences, about 39% seen once. Sequenced: blood. The receptors were gathered from a human donor in good health.

The chain couples TRBV21-1 to TRBJ2-7. TRBV21-1 is recorded as a pseudogene. The CDR3 has 13 residues. The chain's CDR3 is CASSPHQAYEQYF. The DNA of the CDR3 is TGTGCCAGCAGCCCCCACCAAGCGTACGAGCAGTACTTC.

Details on this clonotype: One end of the junction varies from germline; a read error may be responsible. The chain couples TRBV29-1 to TRBJ2-2, with TRBD1 as a possible D gene (6 bases). Germline lookup yields CDR1 SQVTM and CDR2 ANQGSEA. The CDR3 length is 16 residues. CDR3 residues: CSVDSPDRPNTGERFF. As DNA, the CDR3 is TGCAGCGTTGACAGCCCGGACAGACCGAACACCGGGGAGCGGTTTTTT.

This clonotype occurred a few times. The chain has TRBV12-5 and TRBJ2-7; 7 nucleotides agree with TRBD1. The V gene end was trimmed by 6 bases and the J gene end by 2 bases; junction bases not matched to a gene: 4. This CDR3 region has 13 residues. From germline, CDR1 is LGHNT and CDR2 FRNRAP. The CDR3: CASGPTGPYEQYF. CDR3 bases: TGTGCTAGTGGCCCGACAGGGCCCTACGAGCAGTACTTC.

This clonotype showed up just a few times. The V gene is TRBV6-7, the J gene TRBJ2-7; tentatively, D is TRBD1 (7 bases). TRBV6-7 counts as an open reading frame of uncertain function. The germline V and J ends were trimmed by 4 bases and 0 bases, with 16 bases remaining between them. This CDR3 region has 16 residues. CDR3 DNA: TGTGCCAGCAGTTTCGGCGGGACAGCAGGCTCCTACGAGCAGTACTTC. Amino acids: CASSFGGTAGSYEQYF.

The chain employs TRBV29-1 and TRBJ2-3, with TRBD2 as a possible D gene (6 bases). This CDR3 comprises 15 residues. Germline values: CDR1 SQVTM, CDR2 ANQGSEA. The germline V and J ends were trimmed by 1 base and 4 bases, with 15 bases remaining between them. The CDR3, as DNA: TGCAGCGTTGAAGTTTACACGAGGGAGGCAGATACGCAGTATTTT. Translated: CSVEVYTREADTQYF.

This clonotype was counted a few times. The CDR3 DNA reads TGTGCCAGCAGCCCCCGAGGGGCCAGGGTCACAGATACGCAGTATTTT. Protein sequence: CASSPRGARVTDTQYF. The chain combines TRBV7-2 with TRBJ2-3; perhaps D is TRBD1 or TRBD2 (5 bases each). There are 16 residues in the CDR3. Germline-derived CDR1 and CDR2 are SGHTA and FQGNSA. Trimming took off 5 bases at V and 2 bases at J, with 17 bases between the two ends.

This chain connects TRBV7-2 to TRBJ2-3; D is unclear. The ends were cut back, 2 bases at V and 6 bases at J, with 12 bases in the middle. There are 14 residues in the CDR3. CDR1 SGHTA and CDR2 FQGNSA come from the germline V gene. The DNA for the CDR3 is TGTGCCAGCAGCTTATCCCCATCCATGGATACGCAGTATTTT. Its protein is CASSLSPSMDTQYF.

The J gene is TRBJ1-1, the V gene TRBV7-9; no clear D gene. CDR3 length: 13 amino acids. The V end lost 4 bases, the J end lost 5 bases, and 11 bases lay between the germline ends. Per germline, CDR1 SEHNR and CDR2 FQNEAQ (reference sequence). CDR3 region: CASSSRASTEAFF. CDR3 DNA sequence: TGTGCCAGCAGCTCCCGGGCCAGTACTGAAGCTTTCTTT.

This clonotype turned up a few times. The CDR3 DNA is TGCGCCAGCAGCTTCGGGACAGGGAAAATGAATGAGCAGTTCTTC. Amino acids: CASSFGTGKMNEQFF. V and J are TRBV5-1 and TRBJ2-1; 9 bases match TRBD1. The CDR3 totals 15 residues. Trimming cost V 2 bases and J 7 bases; bases outside gene matches: 7. CDR1 is SGHRS, CDR2 YFSETQ, per germline.

This clonotype was seen repeatedly, ten times or more. The chain uses TRBV6-5 and TRBJ2-7; 7 bases align to TRBD2. With V trimmed by 7 bases and J by 7 bases, 10 bases remained unmatched. The CDR3 totals 13 residues. Germline assignment: CDR1 MNHEY and CDR2 SVGAGI. In DNA form, the CDR3 reads TGTGCCAGCATAAGCGGGGCCTCGGGAGAGCAGTACTTC. Protein sequence: CASISGASGEQYF.

V usage is TRBV5-6 and J usage is TRBJ2-1; D is perhaps TRBD1 or TRBD2 (5 bases each). The germline V gene has CDR1 SGHDT and CDR2 YYEEEE. Deletions cut 0 bases from V and 10 bases from J, with 20 bases between. The CDR3 covers 16 residues. CDR3 protein: CASSLGFEGFKWEQFF. DNA for the CDR3: TGTGCCAGCAGCTTGGGTTTTGAGGGGTTCAAATGGGAGCAGTTCTTC. The full variable domain, rest sourced from reference TRBV5-6 and TRBJ2-1, is DAGVTQSPTHLIKTRGQQVTLRCSPKSGHDTVSWYQQALGQGPQFIFQYYEEEERQRGNFPDRFSGHQFPNYSSELNVNALLLGDSALYLCASSLGFEGFKWEQFFGPGTRLTVL.

The gene calls are TRBV27 and TRBJ2-3, with TRBD1 matching over 7 bases. This CDR3 has 13 residues. From germline, CDR1 is MNHEY and CDR2 SMNVEV (reference sequence). Trimming removed 11 bases from V and 2 bases from J; junction bases left unmatched: 7. CDR3 bases: TGTGCCGGCCGGGACAGCGTCACAGATACGCAGTATTTT. This translates into CAGRDSVTDTQYF.

This chain links TRBV7-6 with TRBJ2-3, with TRBD1 matching over 12 bases. CDR3 size: 18 residues. Germline loops: CDR1 SGHVS, CDR2 FNYEAQ. J was trimmed by 4 bases and V by 0 bases; bases with no gene match: 8. The CDR3: CASSLAPGQGAQADTQYF. As DNA, the CDR3 is TGTGCCAGCAGCTTAGCGCCGGGACAGGGGGCGCAGGCAGATACGCAGTATTTT.

This clonotype was found a few times. The V call is TRBV7-3, the J call TRBJ2-4; D may be TRBD2 (5 bases). The DNA end lines up better with TRBJ2-7; the J call may be wrong. The CDR3 runs to 15 residues. CDR1 and CDR2 from the germline V gene are SGHTA and FQGTGA. CDR3 DNA: TGTGCCAGCAGCTTGATGTCGGCAGGACTCTACGAGCAGTACTTC. Encoded protein: CASSLMSAGLYEQYF.

V usage is TRBV20-1 and J usage is TRBJ2-5; 8 bases match TRBD1. The CDR3 has 12 amino acids. Germline loops: CDR1 DFQATT, CDR2 SNEGSKA (reference sequence). Losses at the gene ends were 6 bases for V and 5 bases for J; bases not matched to a gene: 5. In DNA, the CDR3 is TGCAGTGCGCCGACAGGGGTGGAGACCCAGTACTTC. Translation: CSAPTGVETQYF.

In this sample, this clonotype turned up a few times. V usage is TRBV5-1 and J usage is TRBJ2-6; D is perhaps TRBD2 (5 bases). V shed 1 base and J shed 2 bases, with 13 bases lying between them. The CDR3 runs to 17 residues. Per the germline V gene, CDR1 is SGHRS and CDR2 is YFSETQ. CDR3 bases: TGCGCCAGCAGCTTGTCATCGACGGGGACTGGGGCCAACGTCCTGACTTTC. Amino acid sequence: CASSLSSTGTGANVLTF.

This clonotype was recorded a few times. The J gene is TRBJ1-1, the V gene TRBV28; D gene ambiguous. Germline CDR1 reads MDHEN; CDR2 reads SYDVKM. Deletions cut 6 bases from V and 8 bases from J, with 10 bases between. The CDR3 runs 11 residues. The CDR3 sequence is CASSITREAFF. CDR3 nucleotide sequence: TGTGCCAGCAGCATAACAAGGGAAGCTTTCTTT.

V usage is TRBV4-1 and J usage is TRBJ2-4, with a tentative D call TRBD2 (5 bases). The J call may be wrong; the DNA end is better matched by TRBJ2-7. Germline-derived CDR1 and CDR2 are MGHRA and YSYEKL. The CDR3 has 15 residues. CDR3 coding DNA: TGCGCCAGCAGCCAAGAGGGCCGGAGGACCTACGAGCAGTACTTC. Translated, it gives CASSQEGRRTYEQYF.

V usage is TRBV6-1 and J usage is TRBJ1-2; TRBD1 is a possible D gene (5 bases). This CDR3 is built from 12 residues. CDR1 and CDR2 (germline): MNHNS, SASEGT. V was shortened by 9 bases and J by 7 bases, with 15 bases between the two germline ends. This CDR3 is CASNTGDLGYTF. The CDR3 bases are TGTGCCAGTAACACCGGGGACCTTGGCTACACCTTC.

This clonotype was counted at least ten times. The rearrangement joins TRBV29-1 to TRBJ2-7; 7 nucleotides match TRBD1. CDR3 length: 13 amino acids. The germline gives CDR1 SQVTM, CDR2 ANQGSEA. J lost 5 bases, V lost 7 bases, and 11 bases had no gene match. CDR3 amino acids: CSAVGQVIHEQYF. The CDR3 nucleotides read TGCAGCGCCGTTGGACAGGTAATTCACGAGCAGTACTTC.

V usage is TRBV6-5 and J usage is TRBJ2-5, with 8 bases that match TRBD2. The CDR3 is 14 amino acids. Per the germline V gene, CDR1 is MNHEY and CDR2 is SVGAGI. V lost 2 bases, J lost 6 bases, and 5 bases stayed unmatched. The CDR3 sequence is CASSYVGGAKTQYF. The CDR3 DNA sequence: TGTGCCAGCAGTTACGTCGGGGGGGCGAAGACCCAGTACTTC.

V and J are TRBV29-1 and TRBJ2-5, with D possibly called TRBD1 or TRBD2 (5 bases each). The end of the DNA is better explained by TRBJ2-7, so the J call may be wrong. The CDR3 runs 13 residues. Germline lookup yields CDR1 SQVTM and CDR2 ANQGSEA. The CDR3 is CSVGASGTCEQYF. The CDR3 DNA reads TGCAGCGTTGGGGCCTCAGGGACCTGCGAGCAGTACTTC.

The chain couples TRBV7-9 to TRBJ2-7; D is perhaps TRBD2 (6 bases). The CDR3 contains 13 residues. In germline, CDR1 is SEHNR, CDR2 FQNEAQ (reference sequence). Trimming pared 5 bases from V and 3 bases from J, leaving 11 bases between. As DNA, the CDR3 is TGTGCCAGCAGCCGGGACTTTAACTACGAGCAGTACTTC. Residues: CASSRDFNYEQYF.